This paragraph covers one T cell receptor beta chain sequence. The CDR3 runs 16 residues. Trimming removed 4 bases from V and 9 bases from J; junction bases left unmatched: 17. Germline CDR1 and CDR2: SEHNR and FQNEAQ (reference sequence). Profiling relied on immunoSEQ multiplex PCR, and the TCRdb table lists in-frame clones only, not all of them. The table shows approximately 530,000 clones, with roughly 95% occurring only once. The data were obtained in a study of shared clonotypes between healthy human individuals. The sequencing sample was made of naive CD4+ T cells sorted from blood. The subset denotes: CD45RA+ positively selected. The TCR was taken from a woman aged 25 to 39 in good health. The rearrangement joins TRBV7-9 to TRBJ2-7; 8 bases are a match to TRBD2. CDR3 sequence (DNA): TGTGCCAGCAGCTACCCTCGCCGGGAGGGCCGGGACGGGCAGTACTTC. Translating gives CASSYPRREGRDGQYF.